These 10 T cell receptor beta chains share one sample of origin, sequenced in a study of cytotoxic CD8 clonotypes in ibrutinib-treated CLL. Measured with immunoSEQ multiplex PCR; TCRdb has only the in-frame clones, and not every one. Here the sample spans some 150,000 clones, 70% to 80% being singletons. The specimen comprised PBMCs, sampled after 24 months of ibrutinib treatment. The receptors were sampled from a human donor with chronic lymphocytic leukemia.

On this clone: This sample also contains other DNA sequences that code for the same CDR3. This rearrangement joins TRBV5-6 to TRBJ2-2; tentatively, D is TRBD1 (5 bases). Between the trimmed V and J ends, which lost 0 bases and 5 bases, there was a span of 8 bases. The germline V gene has CDR1 SGHDT and CDR2 YYEEEE. The CDR3 consists of 14 residues. The CDR3 loop is CASSLGAGTGELFF. In DNA, the CDR3 is TGTGCCAGCAGCTTGGGGGCAGGGACCGGGGAGCTGTTTTTT.

The chain carries TRBV5-1 and TRBJ2-1; D tentatively fits TRBD1 or TRBD2 (5 bases each). Germline V gene lookup returns CDR1 SGHRS and CDR2 YFSETQ. V was cut by 4 bases and J by 3 bases, with 11 bases left in between. This CDR3 spans 14 amino acids. The CDR3 region has the DNA TGCGCCAGCAGCAACCGGGACGGCTACAATGAGCAGTTCTTC. Translation: CASSNRDGYNEQFF.

This chain uses TRBV6-5 with TRBJ1-5, with 7 bases lining up with TRBD1. The CDR3 is 14 residues long. V lost 6 bases and J lost 0; bases outside the gene matches: 2. In germline, CDR1 is MNHEY, CDR2 SVGAGI. The CDR3 nucleotides are TGTGCCAGCAGGGGACAGACTAGCAATCAGCCCCAGCATTTT. Translated, it gives CASRGQTSNQPQHF.

The chain employs TRBV16 and TRBJ2-7; possibly TRBD1 or TRBD2 for D (5 bases each). Germline V gives CDR1 KGHSY, CDR2 FQNENV. V was trimmed by 4 bases and J by 1 base, leaving 11 bases between them. The CDR3 extends over 14 amino acids. DNA for the CDR3: TGTGCCAGCAGCCCCGGGGACCGATCCTACGAGCAGTACTTC. It is translated as CASSPGDRSYEQYF.

CDR3 protein: CASSTRGLAGADTQYF. CDR3 nucleotides: TGCGCCAGCTCCACAAGGGGGCTAGCGGGGGCAGATACGCAGTATTTT. The chain combines TRBV4-3 with TRBJ2-3; TRBD2 aligns across 10 bases. The CDR3 has 16 amino acids. After removal of 8 bases from V and 4 bases from J, the junction contained 12 bases not matched to a gene. Germline V CDR1 and CDR2: LGHNA, YSLEER.

The rearrangement uses TRBV6-6 and TRBJ2-7, with a weak D call TRBD2 (5 bases). This CDR3 has 15 amino acids. Germline V CDR1 and CDR2: MNHNY, SVGAGI (reference sequence). The V end lost 0 bases, the J end lost 0 bases, and 9 bases lay between the germline ends. In nucleotides, the CDR3 is TGTGCCAGCAGTTACTCGACGGGAAGCTCCTACGAGCAGTACTTC. It translates to CASSYSTGSSYEQYF.

CDR3 in amino acids: CASSSGSYNEQFF. For the CDR3, the DNA is TGTGCCAGCAGTTCCGGTTCCTACAATGAGCAGTTCTTC. The chain couples TRBV28 to TRBJ2-1; D is uncertain. V was cut by 4 bases and J by 1 base, with 5 bases left in between. The CDR3 contains 13 residues. In germline, CDR1 is MDHEN, CDR2 SYDVKM.

The chain has TRBV11-3 and TRBJ1-1; D gene ambiguous. The germline CDR1 and CDR2 sequences are SGHNT and YENEEA. V dropped 3 bases and J dropped 7 bases, with 12 bases sitting between them. The CDR3 has 13 residues. This CDR3 reads CASSLGMWGEAFF. Written as DNA, the CDR3 is TGTGCCAGCAGCTTGGGGATGTGGGGTGAAGCTTTCTTT.

The chain has TRBV19 and TRBJ2-7; D unresolved. In germline, CDR1 is LNHDA, CDR2 SQIVND (reference sequence). The CDR3 runs 12 residues. V was cut by 8 bases and J by 0 bases, with 8 bases left in between. As DNA, the CDR3 is TGTGCCAGTGGGTCCCGCTCCTACGAGCAGTACTTC. This sequence encodes CASGSRSYEQYF.

The rearrangement joins TRBV7-9 to TRBJ1-1, with unresolved D. Trimming shortened V by 5 bases and J by 0 bases, and 10 bases separated the two germline ends. The CDR3 totals 14 residues. Germline loops: CDR1 SEHNR, CDR2 FQNEAQ (reference sequence). The CDR3 DNA reads TGTGCCAGCAGCCCACCCTCCATGAACACTGAAGCTTTCTTT. This encodes CASSPPSMNTEAFF.